This is a list of T cell receptor beta chains from one sample in a study of cytomegalovirus exposure and HLA in healthy donors. The method was immunoSEQ multiplex PCR; TCRdb's version includes in-frame clones alone and lacks a portion of them. Recorded here are 200,000 to 250,000 clones; the top ten clones represent roughly 1.2%. Sequencing was carried out using PBMCs. These TCRs come from a girl aged 2-10 years in good health and CMV-seropositive. Each CDR3 is given with its conserved first and last residue. The order of the fields is J gene, V gene, D gene, CDR3 protein. The D gene is left open where the match is weak.

j_gene: TRBJ2-6; v_gene: TRBV7-9; d_gene: TRBD2; CDR3aa: CASSSRVGGTGANVLTF
j_gene: TRBJ2-1; v_gene: TRBV28; d_gene: NA; CDR3aa: CASSFWGRNEQFF
j_gene: TRBJ2-3; v_gene: TRBV27; d_gene: NA; CDR3aa: CASSLQESTDTQYF
j_gene: TRBJ1-4; v_gene: TRBV2; d_gene: TRBD1; CDR3aa: CASGGQEQLFF
j_gene: TRBJ1-2; v_gene: TRBV28; d_gene: NA; CDR3aa: CASSERVYGYTF
j_gene: TRBJ2-7; v_gene: TRBV28; d_gene: TRBD1; CDR3aa: CASRDRAYEQYF
j_gene: TRBJ1-5; v_gene: TRBV29-1; d_gene: TRBD1; CDR3aa: CSVGDREDQPQHF
j_gene: TRBJ2-3; v_gene: TRBV6-6; d_gene: TRBD2; CDR3aa: CASSPGLAGDTQYF
j_gene: TRBJ2-1; v_gene: TRBV21-1; d_gene: NA; CDR3aa: CASGDSHYNEQFF
j_gene: TRBJ1-1; v_gene: TRBV28; d_gene: NA; CDR3aa: CASSPSTEAFF
j_gene: TRBJ2-7; v_gene: TRBV6-5; d_gene: TRBD2; CDR3aa: CASSYSPGLTYEQYF
j_gene: TRBJ2-3; v_gene: TRBV27; d_gene: NA; CDR3aa: CASSFELGDTQYF
j_gene: TRBJ2-1; v_gene: TRBV27; d_gene: TRBD2; CDR3aa: CASSFWGGRNNEQFF
j_gene: TRBJ2-1; v_gene: TRBV11-2; d_gene: NA; CDR3aa: CATKSPNEQFF
j_gene: TRBJ2-2; v_gene: TRBV6-6; d_gene: NA; CDR3aa: CASREVHTGELFF
j_gene: TRBJ1-5; v_gene: TRBV5-6; d_gene: NA; CDR3aa: CASSLGGGSNQPQHF
j_gene: TRBJ2-7; v_gene: TRBV13; d_gene: TRBD1; CDR3aa: CASSHSRTGTYEQYF
j_gene: TRBJ2-7; v_gene: TRBV27; d_gene: NA; CDR3aa: CASSSSSGSAVYEQYF
j_gene: TRBJ2-2; v_gene: TRBV27; d_gene: NA; CDR3aa: CASSLYQAISGELFF
j_gene: TRBJ1-5; v_gene: TRBV30; d_gene: TRBD1; CDR3aa: CAWTKTDRANSNQPQHF
j_gene: TRBJ1-1; v_gene: TRBV19; d_gene: NA; CDR3aa: CASSDTLGGNTEAFF
j_gene: TRBJ2-1; v_gene: TRBV28; d_gene: NA; CDR3aa: CASSLPGLLDSSEKYNEQFF
j_gene: TRBJ2-1; v_gene: TRBV6-1; d_gene: NA; CDR3aa: CASSVPNSGTLYNEQFF
j_gene: TRBJ2-7; v_gene: TRBV7-9; d_gene: TRBD2; CDR3aa: CASSSDRGTSAF
j_gene: TRBJ2-7; v_gene: TRBV27; d_gene: NA; CDR3aa: CASSLSLPVGLAHEQYF
j_gene: TRBJ1-2; v_gene: TRBV11-1; d_gene: TRBD1; CDR3aa: CASSEGQDYGYTF
j_gene: TRBJ2-7; v_gene: TRBV5-1; d_gene: NA; CDR3aa: CASRGVTGGDEQYF
j_gene: TRBJ1-2; v_gene: TRBV29-1; d_gene: NA; CDR3aa: CSVPLSYGYTF
j_gene: TRBJ1-4; v_gene: TRBV10-3; d_gene: NA; CDR3aa: CAIRDSLNEKLFF
j_gene: TRBJ1-3; v_gene: TRBV30; d_gene: TRBD1; CDR3aa: CAWSARQGPLSGNTIYF
j_gene: TRBJ1-2; v_gene: TRBV5-1; d_gene: TRBD1; CDR3aa: CASSLGDRGHGYTF
j_gene: TRBJ2-5; v_gene: TRBV6-1; d_gene: TRBD2; CDR3aa: CASRIAGPTETQYF
j_gene: TRBJ2-5; v_gene: TRBV21-1; d_gene: NA; CDR3aa: CASSKDRGETQYF
j_gene: TRBJ2-7; v_gene: TRBV15; d_gene: TRBD2; CDR3aa: CATSREGRGQYF
j_gene: TRBJ2-7; v_gene: TRBV2; d_gene: TRBD2; CDR3aa: CASSFLAGGISYEQYF
j_gene: TRBJ2-3; v_gene: TRBV5-1; d_gene: TRBD1; CDR3aa: CASSLGDRFTDTQYF
j_gene: TRBJ2-1; v_gene: TRBV4-1; d_gene: NA; CDR3aa: CASSQVAAGRNYNEQFF
j_gene: TRBJ2-1; v_gene: TRBV10-3; d_gene: TRBD1; CDR3aa: CAISAGQGQGEFF
j_gene: TRBJ1-1; v_gene: TRBV11-2; d_gene: NA; CDR3aa: CASSSGSPEAFF
j_gene: TRBJ2-5; v_gene: TRBV5-6; d_gene: NA; CDR3aa: CASSSRSTQETQYF